The entry below gives a single T cell receptor (beta chain) sequence along with its context. Its recognized antigen is unknown. No per-base quality is available; no much larger clone lies one base away. The germline V gene (reference sequence) provides CDR1 SEHNR and CDR2 FQNEAQ. From the cysteine through the phenylalanine, the CDR3 covers 15 amino acids. Here the CDR3 DNA is all that survives: 45 bases in frame from base 1. Between the V and J ends, shortened by 5 bases and 5 bases respectively, the junction contains 16 bases. Library preparation used the immunoSEQ multiplex PCR assay. Genomic DNA was extracted from the sorted cells, and Adaptive Biotechnologies' automated high-throughput method was used to sequence the TCR beta V, D and J regions. A two-step, bias-controlled multiplex PCR was used to amplify the CDR3 regions. Amplified TCR beta libraries were sequenced on an Illumina instrument. The authors' analysis ran thus. The demultiplexed reads were processed to cut down on amplification and sequencing bias, and the IMGT database was used to assign CDR3 sequences to gene families. ImmunoSEQ software version 2.0 was used to analyze the repertoire data. Out-of-frame sequences and sequences containing stop codons in the CDR3 were removed from the clonotype lists. Clonotypes below 0.01% frequency were excluded because they corresponded to less than one cell. To get richness, observed richness was divided by input cell number, while evenness came from dividing Shannon entropy by log observed richness. Repertoire diversity and similarity between time points were quantified using Simpson diversity and Morisita-Horn overlap indices. Clonotypes were categorized as dominant (>1%), sub-dominant (0.5-0.99%), low abundance (0.1-0.49%) or lowest abundance (<0.1%). A germline index was calculated as total CDR3 length minus total nucleotide additions, divided by total CDR3 length. TCRdb took this table from immuneACCESS and kept in-frame rearrangements with V and J called. Such tables lack part of the clones; where checked against another copy, unresolved V genes explain under half of the gap, and the rest is unexplained. V and J calls and clone size are those listed in that table; D and trimming were worked out from the DNA. The sample table lists approximately 6,200 clones, approximately 90% of them with a count of one. The top ten hold about 22% of the sample.

In light of the paper, this sample's time point label describes: pre-reinfection, 55 to 20 weeks before reinfection detection. The sorted cells were sequenced directly ex vivo, without any in vitro expansion ahead of TCR sequencing. The donors were people who inject drugs and were enrolled in Canada's Montreal Acute Hepatitis C Cohort Study (HEPCO). As controls, total naive CD8 T cells were sorted as viable CD3+ CD8+ CD45RO- cells from a couple of donors at all three reinfection time points. Before sorting, cryopreserved peripheral blood mononuclear cells were thawed and used as the source for purifying CD8 T cells. The MACS CD8+ T cell Isolation Kit was used to enrich CD8 T cells by negative selection. A BD FACSAria II sorter with FACSDiva software was used for cell sorting, and FlowJo was used for data analysis. These data are taken from a study of memory CD8 T cells in hepatitis C reinfection (dated by TCRdb to between 2016 and 2019). Regarding the complete study: Three donors spontaneously resolved two consecutive HCV infections, while two donors cleared a primary infection but became chronically infected after reinfection. HCV reinfection was defined by a positive HCV RNA test following two negative tests taken at least 60 days apart. Pre-reinfection samples were collected between 55 and 20 weeks before reinfection was detected. The study tracked the TCR beta repertoire of virus-specific CD8 T cells longitudinally across an HCV reinfection episode in five donors. Between 2009 and 2012, roughly five reinfection cases that had stored pre-reinfection samples were identified. In the reinfection study, participants who had previously resolved an HCV infection were followed up every 3 months. Overall study outcomes, separate from this receptor: With only a handful of donors, the study could not reach definitive conclusions about public clonotypes linked to secondary clearance.

The chain is assembled from TRBV7-9 and TRBJ1-5; the best D guess is TRBD1, with 5 bases matching. Sequenced sample: naive CD8+ T cells sorted from blood. What this sample's cell subset or site label stands for: total naive CD8+CD45RO- T cells. The sequence came from a man aged 45 to 65 with hepatitis C virus infection. The CDR3 protein is CASSITRDSDQPQHF. The sequence in DNA is TGTGCCAGCAGCATAACACGGGACTCAGATCAGCCCCAGCATTTT.